This TCR beta chain is drawn from a study of vaccination and CD4 T cells after COVID-19. As concerns this clonotype: Antigen: not known.

The treatment denotes: approximately nine-day PBMC culture with coronavirus spike peptide pools or control peptides (ViraFEST assay). In germline, CDR1 is SGHRS, CDR2 YFSETQ. The CDR3 has 15 residues. Trimming cost V 1 base and J 2 bases; bases outside gene matches: 2. Sequencing of the DNA from cultured CD4+ T cells was carried out with the Oncomine TCR Beta short-read assay. Via MiXCR, TCRdb re-called the PCR reads, giving one row per CDR3 protein. The table has about 15,000 distinct CDR3 sequences, 61% seen once. This sequence joins TRBV5-1 and TRBJ2-5, with 10 bases lining up with TRBD2. The sequence was collected from a human donor who had recovered from COVID-19. Sequences were obtained from CD4+ T cells from blood, cultured in vitro. The DNA for the CDR3 is TGCGCCAGCAGCTTGACTAGCGGGAAGCAAGAGACCCAGTACTTC. It translates to CASSLTSGKQETQYF.